Presented here are 25 T cell receptor beta chains from one specimen sequenced in a study of cytomegalovirus exposure and HLA in healthy donors. This table comes from immunoSEQ multiplex PCR, and its TCRdb copy is limited to in-frame clones, with some not included. The profile covers more than 50,000 clones, with just under 95% appearing a single time and around 2% taken by the ten largest. Source material: PBMCs. All receptors come from a man aged 18 to 30 in good health and CMV-seronegative.

The chain combines TRBV28 with TRBJ2-7; D is perhaps TRBD2 (5 bases). In germline, CDR1 is MDHEN, CDR2 SYDVKM. The germline V and J ends were trimmed by 3 bases and 0 bases, with 12 bases remaining between them. This CDR3 is 15 amino acids long. The CDR3 DNA sequence: TGTGCCAGCAGTTTTAGTCCGGGGAGCTCCTACGAGCAGTACTTC. Translation: CASSFSPGSSYEQYF.

This clone was seen only once. The chain has TRBV7-2 and TRBJ2-4; the D gene is possibly TRBD2 (6 bases). V lost 1 base, J lost 4 bases, and 11 bases lay in between. CDR3 length: 15 residues. Per germline, CDR1 SGHTA and CDR2 FQGNSA. Here the CDR3 reads CASSLVASAKNIQYF. In DNA form, the CDR3 reads TGTGCCAGCAGCTTAGTCGCTAGCGCGAAAAACATTCAGTACTTC.

The rearrangement links TRBV18 to TRBJ1-1, with no clear D. Germline CDR1 KGHSH, CDR2 LQKENI. This CDR3 is built from 14 residues. The V and J ends lost 2 bases and 2 bases respectively, with 9 bases between them. CDR3 in DNA: TGTGCCAGCTCACCATCGGGTGTTAACACTGAAGCTTTCTTT. Amino acid sequence: CASSPSGVNTEAFF.

The chain employs TRBV7-2 and TRBJ1-5, with 8 bases matching TRBD1. This CDR3 contains 15 residues. The V gene end was trimmed by 0 bases and the J gene end by 4 bases; junction bases not matched to a gene: 2. Germline V gene sequence: CDR1 SGHTA, CDR2 FQGNSA. CDR3 region: CASSLAGQDNQPQHF. In nucleotides, the CDR3 is TGTGCCAGCAGCTTAGCGGGACAGGATAATCAGCCCCAGCATTTT.

This chain links TRBV19 with TRBJ2-1; 10 bases align to TRBD2. The V gene end was trimmed by 9 bases and the J gene end by 8 bases; junction bases not matched to a gene: 4. CDR3 length equals 12 residues. Germline CDR1 reads LNHDA; CDR2 reads SQIVND (reference sequence). As DNA, the CDR3 is TGTGCCAGCGGGACTAGCGTGGATGAGCAGTTCTTC. Translated, it gives CASGTSVDEQFF.

The chain combines TRBV14 with TRBJ2-7; TRBD2 matches at 13 bases. Trimming removed 4 bases from V and 2 bases from J; junction bases left unmatched: 5. Germline CDR1 reads SGHDN; CDR2 reads FVKESK. This CDR3 region has 16 residues. The CDR3 region is CASSRSGLAGAYEQYF. The CDR3 region has the DNA TGTGCCAGCAGCCGATCAGGACTAGCGGGGGCCTACGAGCAGTACTTC.

This clone was seen only once. The chain joins TRBV7-2 to TRBJ2-7; 8 bases align to TRBD1. The junction had 6 bases not matched to a gene; V was cut back by 5 bases and J by 3 bases. The CDR3 is 14 residues long. The germline gives CDR1 SGHTA, CDR2 FQGNSA. The CDR3 nucleotides are TGTGCCAGCAGCACCCGGGACAGGAGCTACGAGCAGTACTTC. Amino acid sequence: CASSTRDRSYEQYF.

The chain uses TRBV10-3 and TRBJ2-1; 9 positions match TRBD2. Germline values: CDR1 ENHRY, CDR2 SYGVKD. The CDR3 length is 16 residues. With V trimmed by 4 bases and J by 9 bases, 13 bases remained unmatched. CDR3 amino acids: CAISAIGIAGAGEQFF. DNA for the CDR3: TGTGCCATCAGTGCGATCGGAATAGCGGGAGCGGGTGAGCAGTTCTTC.

The genes are TRBV11-1 and TRBJ2-2, with 9 positions matching TRBD1. The germline V gene has CDR1 SGHAT and CDR2 FQDESV (reference sequence). CDR3 length: 15 residues. The ends lost 6 bases at V and 6 bases at J; junction bases unmatched: 8. As DNA, the CDR3 is TGTGCCAGCAGTCCCACCGGGACAGGGTCCGGGGAGCTGTTTTTT. Residues: CASSPTGTGSGELFF.

The rearrangement joins TRBV27 to TRBJ1-6, with 7 bases identical to TRBD1. After removal of 5 bases from V and 0 bases from J, the junction contained 4 bases not matched to a gene. Germline CDR1 is MNHEY and CDR2 is SMNVEV (reference sequence). The CDR3 length is 16 residues. The CDR3 reads CASSQQGISYNSPLHF. The DNA for the CDR3 is TGTGCCAGCAGTCAACAGGGGATCTCCTATAATTCACCCCTCCACTTT.

The rearrangement links TRBV5-1 to TRBJ2-1; D is perhaps TRBD1 (6 bases). V was pared by 4 bases and J by 6 bases, with 17 bases between. The CDR3 has 15 amino acids. CDR1 is SGHRS and CDR2 is YFSETQ in the germline V gene. The CDR3 DNA reads as TGCGCCAGCAGCACCTCCGGGACAAGATCCAATGAGCAGTTCTTC. Protein product: CASSTSGTRSNEQFF.

CDR3 protein: CASSQDLAQLGELFF. The CDR3 DNA follows: TGCGCCAGCAGCCAAGATCTTGCACAGCTCGGGGAGCTGTTTTTT. The chain joins TRBV4-3 to TRBJ2-2; unclear D gene. CDR3 size: 15 residues. The V end was cut by 0 bases, the J end by 7 bases, with 12 bases between. Germline V gene sequence: CDR1 LGHNA, CDR2 YSLEER.

The rearrangement links TRBV2 to TRBJ2-7; 7 nucleotides line up with TRBD1. V lost 6 bases to trimming and J lost 6 bases; unmatched junction nucleotides: 5. Germline lookup yields CDR1 SNHLY and CDR2 FYNNEI. The CDR3 is 12 amino acids. The CDR3 is CASRPQGSEQYF. DNA of the CDR3: TGTGCCAGCAGACCACAGGGGTCCGAGCAGTACTTC.

The V call is TRBV6-5, the J call TRBJ1-2; a weak D match, TRBD1 (6 bases). The CDR3 runs 13 residues. From germline, CDR1 is MNHEY and CDR2 SVGAGI. V lost 5 bases, J lost 4 bases, and 11 bases lay in between. The CDR3 bases are TGTGCCAGCAGTCCACAGGGTGGCTATGGCTACACCTTC. This sequence encodes CASSPQGGYGYTF.

In its sample, this clone was seen once. The chain has TRBV6-4 and TRBJ2-7, with TRBD1 matching 7 bases. The CDR3 is made up of 13 amino acids. Germline V gives CDR1 MRHNA, CDR2 SNTAGT. The junction had 15 bases not matched to a gene; V was cut back by 10 bases and J by 9 bases. The DNA of the CDR3 is TGTGCCATCACCGGGACAGACTACCGCGGGCAGTACTTC. Encoded protein: CAITGTDYRGQYF.

The chain couples TRBV2 to TRBJ2-7; D is unclear. With 5 bases removed from V and 4 bases from J, the gap between germline ends came to 9 bases. Germline V gives CDR1 SNHLY, CDR2 FYNNEI. The CDR3 contains 12 residues. CDR3 sequence (DNA): TGTGCCAGCAGTACAGACCGGTACGAGCAGTACTTC. Protein product: CASSTDRYEQYF.

The chain links TRBV5-5 to TRBJ1-2; D is uncertain. V was pared by 4 bases and J by 0 bases, with 16 bases between. Germline CDR1 reads SGHKS; CDR2 reads YYEKEE (reference sequence). The CDR3 is made up of 16 amino acids. The CDR3 DNA is TGTGCCAGCAGCCCGGATGCGGATCGGTCTAACTATGGCTACACCTTC. Translation gives CASSPDADRSNYGYTF.

The chain has TRBV28 and TRBJ2-1; the match to TRBD1 covers 11 bases. This CDR3 is 15 amino acids long. Germline V gene sequence: CDR1 MDHEN, CDR2 SYDVKM. With V trimmed by 6 bases and J by 4 bases, 5 bases remained unmatched. CDR3 in amino acids: CASSSGTGGYNEQFF. CDR3 coding DNA: TGTGCCAGCAGCTCCGGGACAGGGGGGTACAATGAGCAGTTCTTC.

The chain links TRBV6-1 to TRBJ2-5; TRBD1 matches at 7 bases. Looked up from germline, CDR1 is MNHNS and CDR2 is SASEGT. The CDR3 runs 14 residues. V shed 6 bases and J 4 bases; nucleotides not matched to a gene: 8. In nucleotides, the CDR3 is TGTGCCAGCAGGGCCCTTTCAGGGGGAGAGACCCAGTACTTC. Translation gives CASRALSGGETQYF.

The chain combines TRBV2 with TRBJ2-7; 7 bases agree with TRBD1. The ends lost 10 bases at V and 5 bases at J; junction bases unmatched: 8. Germline values: CDR1 SNHLY, CDR2 FYNNEI. There are 12 residues in the CDR3. CDR3 in amino acids: CATLRQGDEQYF. CDR3 bases: TGTGCCACGCTGCGACAGGGAGACGAGCAGTACTTC.

In DNA form, the CDR3 reads TGTGCCAGCTCACCACTAGCGGGAGATTACAATGAGCAGTTCTTC. Translated, it gives CASSPLAGDYNEQFF. The chain couples TRBV18 to TRBJ2-1; 9 positions agree with TRBD2. Losses at the gene ends were 1 base for V and 4 bases for J; bases not matched to a gene: 2. Germline assignment: CDR1 KGHSH and CDR2 LQKENI. There are 15 residues in the CDR3.

This clone appeared a single time. This rearrangement joins TRBV11-3 to TRBJ1-1; TRBD1 agrees at 7 bases. The CDR3 is 15 amino acids. V was pared by 2 bases and J by 3 bases, with 6 bases of the junction left unmatched. Germline CDR1 reads SGHNT; CDR2 reads YENEEA. CDR3 residues: CASSLSAGGDTEAFF. CDR3 nucleotides: TGTGCCAGCAGCTTATCGGCAGGGGGTGACACTGAAGCTTTCTTT.

V and J are TRBV28 and TRBJ1-2; D not resolved. Germline V gene data show CDR1 as MDHEN and CDR2 as SYDVKM. The CDR3 has 14 residues. Deletions cut 5 bases from V and 5 bases from J, with 15 bases between. The CDR3, as DNA: TGTGCCAGCAGTGAGGCACGGGGAGGGTATGGCTACACCTTC. It codes for CASSEARGGYGYTF.

The rearrangement links TRBV27 to TRBJ2-2; D might be TRBD2 (6 bases). The germline V and J ends were trimmed by 5 bases and 1 base, with 14 bases remaining between them. This CDR3 is built from 16 residues. Germline V gene sequence: CDR1 MNHEY, CDR2 SMNVEV (reference sequence). CDR3 coding DNA: TGTGCCAGCAGTGCGGGACTCTCCCTGAACACCGGGGAGCTGTTTTTT. It is translated as CASSAGLSLNTGELFF.

The V call is TRBV7-2, the J call TRBJ1-2; 8 bases are a match to TRBD1. The junction had 4 bases not matched to a gene; V was cut back by 1 base and J by 3 bases. The length of the CDR3 is 15 residues. Germline V gene data show CDR1 as SGHTA and CDR2 as FQGNSA. For the CDR3, the DNA is TGTGCCAGCAGCTTAGGACAGGGGAGGGACTATGGCTACACCTTC. Amino acid sequence: CASSLGQGRDYGYTF. Using reference TRBV7-2 and TRBJ1-2 for the parts outside the CDR3, the full variable domain is GAGVSQSPSNKVTEKGKDVELRCDPISGHTALYWYRQSLGQGLEFLIYFQGNSAPDKSGLPSDRFSAERTGGSVSTLTIQRTQQEDSAVYLCASSLGQGRDYGYTFGSGTRLTVV.